The subject of this entry is one T cell receptor (beta chain). This clone was seen more than once but under ten times. It lacks a known antigen. Base-call qualities are not available, and no considerably larger clone is one nucleotide away. These data come from a study of CD8+ T cells in alopecia areata (dated by TCRdb to the late 2010s). The study in broad terms: The treated patients, all with moderate-to-severe alopecia areata, were enrolled in an open-label pilot trial of oral tofacitinib given at 5 to 10 mg twice daily. Tofacitinib was administered for 6 to 18 months, and 6 months of follow-up off drug were then conducted to assess delayed response and recurrence. For the treated patients, the SALT score, which quantifies what percentage of scalp surface area is affected, served as the measure of disease severity. To study T cell clonal expansion in alopecia areata, the researchers applied high-throughput TCRbeta sequencing to both the C3H/HeJ mouse model and human patients. On the human side, TCRbeta sequencing was run on scalp tissue and on sorted CD4+ and CD8+ peripheral blood T cells from healthy controls and from alopecia areata patients with either patchy or totalis/universalis disease. Biopsies were taken from tofacitinib-treated patients at baseline and at 4 and 24 weeks of treatment, and a later scalp biopsy was taken in several of the tofacitinib-treated patients. Scalp clonality was compared among normal scalp (n=4), patchy alopecia areata scalp (n=8), and alopecia totalis/universalis scalp (n=8). RNA came from the PAXgene miRNA kit for fixed scalp, the miRNeasy kit for PBMCs, and the RNeasy kit for mouse skin. TCRbeta CDR3 regions were amplified by immunoSEQ multiplex PCR using 35 Vbeta forward and 13 Jbeta reverse primers. The paper's findings and limits, for the study overall: Many expanded lesional clones persisted in scalp and blood during tofacitinib treatment, which may partly explain relapse after stopping treatment. The treated cohort was small, with a single nonresponder, so links between baseline CD8+ expansion and response need larger studies. With tofacitinib, both scalp clonality and the number of expanded CD8+ clones among the top 100 scalp clones went down significantly. Compared with normal scalp, lesional scalp, particularly in alopecia totalis/universalis, had higher clonality and more expanded CD8+ clones, which suggests antigenic drive. Compared with mice, TCR sequences shared between patients were less clear, possibly partly because of HLA diversity across the patient population. Unlike mouse skin, where gammadelta T cells dominate, normal human skin contains resident alphabeta T cells that get sequenced too, which complicates analysis of the scalp TCR repertoire.

This specimen's time point label, per the study, means: 24 weeks on oral tofacitinib. The meaning of the sample's treatment or condition label: oral pan-JAK inhibitor, 5-10 mg twice daily. From alopecia areata patients, peripheral blood was collected along with lesional scalp punch biopsies. PBMCs were isolated by density centrifugation and stained for CD3, CD4 and CD8, and CD4+ and CD8+ T cells were sorted on a FACSAria. Taken from the germline V gene, the CDR1 and CDR2 loops are MGHRA and YSYEKL. The CDR3 starts with the cysteine, ends with the phenylalanine, and has 15 residues. Kept here is only the CDR3 DNA, which spans 45 bases and is read in frame from base 1. V drops 2 bases and J drops 7 bases, leaving 17 bases in between. The library was produced with the immunoSEQ multiplex PCR assay. For TCR sequencing, RNA was extracted from every sample and reverse transcribed into cDNA to serve as template. First-strand cDNA was synthesized with SuperScript III using a 2:1 mix of oligo-dT and random hexamers. Amplification bias was assessed with a synthetic immune receptor repertoire, and residual bias was removed computationally. The source study handled its data this way. Raw reads were preprocessed for error removal, and CDR3 was defined according to IMGT conventions as running from the conserved cysteine to phenylalanine. To get clonality, Shannon entropy was normalized by log2 of the number of productive unique TCRs and the result was subtracted from 1. CD4 or CD8 identity of scalp clones was inferred by cross-referencing scalp TCRbeta sequences with sorted blood CD4 and CD8 repertoires. TCRdb carries this immuneACCESS record with in-frame sequences only. Its versions omit some clonotypes, under half of them owing to an unresolved V gene in the studies checked, with the rest unexplained. D and trimming were read from the DNA, whereas the V and J calls and clone size are those reported in that table. Within this sample are around 290,000 clones, with 58% of them counted one time only. Roughly 1.8% of the sample rests with the top ten.

The clonotype originates from a human donor with alopecia areata. The chain joins TRBV4-1 to TRBJ1-2, with no confident D gene call. The source material was CD4+ T cells sorted from blood, sampled at week 24, from a patient treated with tofacitinib. The CDR3 region: CASSQILQRRGGYTF. The nucleotides are TGCGCCAGCAGCCAAATCTTACAACGGCGGGGTGGCTACACCTTC.